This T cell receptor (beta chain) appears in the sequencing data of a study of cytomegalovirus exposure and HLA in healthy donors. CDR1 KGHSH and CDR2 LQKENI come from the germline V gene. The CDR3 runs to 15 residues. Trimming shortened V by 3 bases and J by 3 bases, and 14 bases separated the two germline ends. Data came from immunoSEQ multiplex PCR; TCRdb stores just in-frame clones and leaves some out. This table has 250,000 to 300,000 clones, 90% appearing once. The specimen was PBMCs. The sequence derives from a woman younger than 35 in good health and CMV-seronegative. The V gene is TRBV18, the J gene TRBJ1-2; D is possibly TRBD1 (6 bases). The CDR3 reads CASSPSGGADYGYTF. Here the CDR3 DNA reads TGTGCCAGCTCACCTTCTGGGGGCGCGGACTATGGCTACACCTTC.